This T cell receptor beta chain was captured in a study of shared clonotypes between healthy human individuals (dated by TCRdb to about 2020). About the full investigation: The cohort comprised a couple of women and a few men aged 18 to 49 years. The study deeply sequenced blood TCR repertoires of about five healthy adults to estimate repertoire size and the extent of clonotype sharing between individuals. Different laboratories and diverse techniques were used to prepare libraries and sequence TCR repertoires, to increase sequencing depth and limit assay-specific biases. For each donor, three plates each were used for CD4 naive and CD4 memory, two plates were used for CD8 naive, and one plate was used for CD8 memory. Per donor, leukapheresis produced somewhere between about 0.94 and 9.5 billion PBMCs. Results the study describes overall, beyond this receptor: When several donors were compared, the shared fraction of clonotypes was around 5% for naive CD4, 3% to 4% for naive CD8, roughly 2.3% for memory CD4, and less than 0.45% for memory CD8. Even with the large sequencing depth, rarefaction of the sorted-subset datasets indicated that sequencing was incomplete. Naive subsets generally had larger estimated clonotype richness than memory subsets. Only blood was sampled, and tissue TCR repertoires likely differ from those in blood. Because the study included only a small number of donors, the genetic and exposure-history diversity represented was limited. Clonotypes shared by all four sorted-subset donors showed higher generation probabilities than non-shared clonotypes. Based on pairwise subsampling, the degree of clonotype sharing among donors was expected to be affected by sequencing depth.

The donors were healthy, HIV-negative adults with no recently reported acute infections or vaccinations. Every donor was a Caucasian adult residing in Nashville, Tennessee, USA. CD4+ T cells were enriched through magnetic negative selection, after which naive cells were positively selected on CD45RA and the remaining negative fraction served as the memory subset. Blood was collected by leukapheresis, and PBMCs were isolated by Ficoll-Histopaque density gradient centrifugation and then cryopreserved in liquid nitrogen vapor phase. Purity and quantity of every magnetically sorted T cell population were checked by analytical flow cytometry. From each sorted fraction, genomic DNA was isolated and quantified by UV absorbance on a Nanodrop 2000c. TCR CDR3 regions were amplified from genomic DNA by multiplex PCR using the deep immunoSEQ assay. Extracted genomic DNA from each cell subset was distributed evenly across all wells of several immunoSEQ 96-well plates, and each plate was treated as a replicate. For sorted subsets, each replicate PCR was loaded with roughly 0.2 ug genomic DNA, equivalent to some 27,000 T cell genomes. Purified libraries were quantified with a Qubit 3.0 fluorometer, sized on a Bioanalyzer 2100, and re-quantified with the KAPA Library Quantification kit. Every immunoSEQ 96-well plate was sequenced on a separate single-read 150-cycle Illumina NextSeq 550 flow cell. The authors processed their data as follows. The immunoSEQ output contained only junctional sequences without quality scores, so filtering could not match that applied to full-length reads. Sequences were annotated with PyIR, a Python wrapper for IgBLAST v1.9, and V/J genes and CDR3 were assigned using IMGT germline references. Any read was removed if the V/J assignment was weak (E-value above 1e-6), the CDR3 was missing, or the read contained stop codons, out-of-frame junctions, or ambiguous translated residues. A V3J clonotype was defined by an identical inferred V gene, J gene, and CDR3 amino acid sequence. The percentage overlap between two repertoires was calculated by dividing the number of shared unique clonotypes by the size of the smaller repertoire. Three approaches were used to assess repertoire richness: RTK rarefaction, the Chao1 estimator, and Recon v2.1 estimates of unobserved clonotypes. OLGA was used to compute generation probabilities for all TCRbeta clonotypes that the gDNA method yielded from a few donors. The source is immuneACCESS, and TCRdb retained only in-frame sequences with V and J called. Part of the clones is not carried over; for the studies checked, unresolved V genes explain less than half of this, and the remainder is unexplained. That table gives V, J and clone size, and the DNA gave D and trimming. This sample has 2.5 million or so clones in its table, and approximately 94% of those were observed once. The ten largest clones add up to around 0.14% of the sample.

As regards this clone: There is no known antigen for this receptor. Per-nucleotide qualities are absent, and no much larger clonotype sits a single base away.

V ends up 3 bases short and J 0 bases short, with an unmatched junction base count of 7. The CDR3 runs 18 residues from the cysteine to the phenylalanine. Only CDR3 DNA is held: 54 bases, read in frame from base 1. CDR1 and CDR2 (MGHRA, YSYEKL) derive from the germline V gene. The chain is encoded by TRBV4-1 joined to TRBJ2-5, with TRBD2 matching 13 junction bases. This TCR came from a man between 18 and 35 years old in good health. The sample comprised naive CD4+ T cells sorted from blood. The cell subset or site label of this sample denotes: CD45RA+ positively selected. DNA sequence: TGCGCCAGCAGCCAGGGACTAGCGGGGATTTTCTACCAAGAGACCCAGTACTTC. This translates into CASSQGLAGIFYQETQYF.